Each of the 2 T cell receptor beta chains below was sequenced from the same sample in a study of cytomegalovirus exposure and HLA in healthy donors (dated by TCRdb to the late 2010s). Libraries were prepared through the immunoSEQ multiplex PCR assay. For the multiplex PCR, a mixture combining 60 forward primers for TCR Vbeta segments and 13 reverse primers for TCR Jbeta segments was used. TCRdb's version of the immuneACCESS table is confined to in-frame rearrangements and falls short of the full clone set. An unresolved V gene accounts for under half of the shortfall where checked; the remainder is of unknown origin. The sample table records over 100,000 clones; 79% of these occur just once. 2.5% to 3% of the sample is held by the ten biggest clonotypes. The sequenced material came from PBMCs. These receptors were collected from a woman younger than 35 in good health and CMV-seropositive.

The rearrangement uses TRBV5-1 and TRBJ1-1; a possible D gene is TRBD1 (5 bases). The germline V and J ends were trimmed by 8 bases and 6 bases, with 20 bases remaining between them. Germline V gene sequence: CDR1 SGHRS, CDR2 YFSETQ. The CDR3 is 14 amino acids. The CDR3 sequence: CARSPQGQPAEAFF. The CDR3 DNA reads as TGCGCCAGGAGTCCGCAGGGCCAGCCGGCTGAAGCTTTCTTT.

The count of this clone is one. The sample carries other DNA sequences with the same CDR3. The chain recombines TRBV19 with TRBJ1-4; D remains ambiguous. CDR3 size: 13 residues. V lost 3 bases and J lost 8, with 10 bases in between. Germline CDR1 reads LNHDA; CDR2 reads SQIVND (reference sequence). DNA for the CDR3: TGTGCCAGTAGTATCGGTAACTCGGAAAAACTGTTTTTT. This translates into CASSIGNSEKLFF.